The 15 T cell receptor beta chains below were found in one sample sequenced in a study of cytomegalovirus exposure and HLA in healthy donors. The PCR ran on 60 Vbeta and 13 Jbeta primers. Profiling relied on immunoSEQ multiplex PCR, and the TCRdb table lists in-frame clones only, not all of them. The table includes under 150,000 clones, around 82% detected once. The sample taken for sequencing was PBMCs. The origin of the receptors is a woman between 25 and 40 years old in good health and CMV-seropositive.

V usage is TRBV5-6 and J usage is TRBJ2-1, with 13 bases aligning to TRBD2. V lost 5 bases and J lost 2; bases outside the gene matches: 4. The CDR3 consists of 16 residues. Germline CDR1 is SGHDT and CDR2 is YYEEEE. The CDR3 DNA reads TGTGCCAGCAGAGGACTAGCGGGAGCGGCCTACAATGAGCAGTTCTTC. As protein: CASRGLAGAAYNEQFF.

As concerns this clone: Germline and junction disagree at one end, which may indicate a read error. The genes are TRBV2 and TRBJ1-6; D call uncertain. Germline V lookup: CDR1 SNHLY, CDR2 FYNNEI. The CDR3 is 13 amino acids. This chain's CDR3 is CASSVQSAGQKYF. As DNA, the CDR3 is TGTGCCAGCAGTGTTCAGTCGGCAGGCCAGAAGTACTTT.

This sequence joins TRBV7-3 and TRBJ2-1; TRBD2 matches at 9 bases. Germline V gene lookup returns CDR1 SGHTA and CDR2 FQGTGA. With V trimmed by 5 bases and J by 4 bases, 3 bases remained unmatched. The length of the CDR3 is 14 residues. The CDR3 DNA follows: TGTGCCAGCAGCCCGACTAGCGGATACAATGAGCAGTTCTTC. Protein: CASSPTSGYNEQFF.

The gene calls are TRBV12-5 and TRBJ2-7; D possibly corresponds to TRBD1 (6 bases). The CDR3 is made up of 15 amino acids. The germline gives CDR1 LGHNT, CDR2 FRNRAP. Trimming pared 2 bases from V and 2 bases from J, leaving 13 bases between. DNA for the CDR3: TGTGCTAGTGGTTTGCCTCGGACAGACGCCTACGAGCAGTACTTC. Protein sequence: CASGLPRTDAYEQYF.

The gene calls are TRBV2 and TRBJ1-1, with 8 positions matching TRBD1. Germline assignment: CDR1 SNHLY and CDR2 FYNNEI. The CDR3 covers 13 residues. V was clipped by 7 bases and J by 2 bases; unmatched bases: 3. DNA of the CDR3: TGTGCCAGCAAGGCAGGGGGCAACACTGAAGCTTTCTTT. This gives the protein CASKAGGNTEAFF.

The chain joins TRBV6-5 to TRBJ2-7, with D tentatively TRBD2 (6 bases). CDR1 and CDR2 (germline): MNHEY, SVGAGI. The CDR3 sequence is 15 residues long. The V gene lost 3 bases and the J gene lost 0 bases, with 12 bases spanning the gap. The CDR3 here is CASSYSDGSSYEQYF. The CDR3 region has the DNA TGTGCCAGCAGTTATTCCGACGGGAGCTCCTACGAGCAGTACTTC.

Of note for this clone: The germline gene is not matched at one end of the junction; a read error may be the cause. The rearrangement joins TRBV7-9 to TRBJ1-1; D ambiguous. This CDR3 comprises 15 residues. Germline CDR1 is SEHNR and CDR2 is FQNEAQ (reference sequence). This CDR3 is CASSSLVGLNTGAFF. The CDR3 nucleotides are TGTGCCAGCAGCTCCCTCGTGGGCCTGAACACTGGAGCTTTCTTT.

The chain recombines TRBV5-1 with TRBJ1-1; 8 bases map to TRBD1. V dropped 7 bases and J dropped 0; count of bases not matched to a gene: 5. CDR3 size: 14 residues. CDR1 SGHRS and CDR2 YFSETQ come from the germline V gene. In DNA, the CDR3 is TGCGCCAGCGGACAGGGAGGCATGAACACTGAAGCTTTCTTT. This sequence encodes CASGQGGMNTEAFF.

V is TRBV21-1 and J is TRBJ2-1; the table names TRBD1, a call not compared with the DNA. TRBV21-1 is listed as a pseudogene. There are 18 residues in the CDR3. This CDR3 reads CASSKDQPGHIPYNEQFF. CDR3 nucleotide sequence: TGTGCCAGCAGCAAAGACCAGCCGGGACACATACCCTACAATGAGCAGTTCTTC.

The chain carries TRBV4-1 and TRBJ2-3; 12 nucleotides align to TRBD2. The length of the CDR3 is 15 residues. Germline CDR1 reads MGHRA; CDR2 reads YSYEKL. The trim removed 2 bases at V and 7 bases at J, leaving 4 bases unmatched. CDR3 sequence reads: CASSQLAGGLNTQYF. CDR3 in DNA: TGCGCCAGCAGCCAACTAGCGGGGGGGCTTAATACGCAGTATTTT.

The genes are TRBV10-3 and TRBJ1-1; no firm D call. CDR1 ENHRY and CDR2 SYGVKD come from the germline V gene. Trimming cost V 10 bases and J 5 bases, with 14 bases left between them. This CDR3 is 12 amino acids long. The CDR3 DNA reads as TGTGCCACACGCCTCTCGGGTACTGAAGCTTTCTTT. It yields the protein CATRLSGTEAFF.

The rearrangement links TRBV15 to TRBJ2-3; 12 bases are shared with TRBD2. The germline V gene has CDR1 LNHNV and CDR2 YYDKDF (reference sequence). The trim removed 1 base at V and 4 bases at J, leaving 3 bases unmatched. The CDR3 has 16 residues. Written as DNA, the CDR3 is TGTGCCACCAGCAGAGCTAGCGGGGGGGATTCAGATACGCAGTATTTT. Translation gives CATSRASGGDSDTQYF.

V gene TRBV29-1 combines with J gene TRBJ1-1, with a weak D call TRBD1 (6 bases). Deletions cut 6 bases from V and 5 bases from J, with 16 bases between. Looked up from germline, CDR1 is SQVTM and CDR2 is ANQGSEA. The CDR3 is made up of 13 amino acids. The CDR3: CSVGTGRGTEAFF. The CDR3 DNA sequence: TGCAGCGTAGGAACAGGGAGGGGAACTGAAGCTTTCTTT.

The chain employs TRBV6-5 and TRBJ2-5; D possibly corresponds to TRBD1 (6 bases). The V and J ends lost 2 bases and 5 bases respectively, with 12 bases between them. This CDR3 has 14 amino acids. Per germline, CDR1 MNHEY and CDR2 SVGAGI. The CDR3 coding sequence is TGTGCCAGCAGTTACAGAACAGGGATGGAGACCCAGTACTTC. Translating it yields CASSYRTGMETQYF.

This chain links TRBV27 with TRBJ2-3; D gene unclear. CDR1 MNHEY and CDR2 SMNVEV come from the germline V gene (reference sequence). The CDR3 is 15 residues long. Trimming took 7 bases from V and 0 from J, leaving 14 bases between them. CDR3: CASTELRTSTDTQYF. The DNA of the CDR3 is TGTGCCAGCACTGAGCTTAGAACTAGCACAGATACGCAGTATTTT.